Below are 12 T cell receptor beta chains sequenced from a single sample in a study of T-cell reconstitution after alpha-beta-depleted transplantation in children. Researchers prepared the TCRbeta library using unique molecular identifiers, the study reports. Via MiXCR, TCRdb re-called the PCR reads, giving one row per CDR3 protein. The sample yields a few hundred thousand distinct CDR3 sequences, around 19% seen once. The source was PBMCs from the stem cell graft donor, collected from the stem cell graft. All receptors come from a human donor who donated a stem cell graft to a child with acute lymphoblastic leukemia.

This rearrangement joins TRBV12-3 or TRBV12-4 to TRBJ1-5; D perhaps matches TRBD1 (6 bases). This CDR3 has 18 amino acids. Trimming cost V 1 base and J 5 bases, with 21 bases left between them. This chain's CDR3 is CASSLGTGSGTQDQPQHF. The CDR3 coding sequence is TGTGCCAGCAGTTTAGGGACTGGCTCCGGGACACAAGATCAGCCCCAGCATTTT.

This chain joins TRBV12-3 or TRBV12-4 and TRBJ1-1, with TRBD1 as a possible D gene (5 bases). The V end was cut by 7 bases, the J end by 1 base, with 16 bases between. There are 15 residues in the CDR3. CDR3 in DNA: TGTGCCAGCAACCTCTACGGGGCGGGGAACACTGAAGCTTTCTTT. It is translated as CASNLYGAGNTEAFF.

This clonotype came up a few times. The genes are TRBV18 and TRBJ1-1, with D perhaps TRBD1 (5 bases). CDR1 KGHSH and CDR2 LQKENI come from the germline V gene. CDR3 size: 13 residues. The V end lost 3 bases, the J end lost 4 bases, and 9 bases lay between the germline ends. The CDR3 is CASSPQGVTEAFF. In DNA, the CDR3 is TGTGCCAGCTCACCTCAGGGTGTCACTGAAGCTTTCTTT.

CDR3 region: CASSVGIRGNGANVLTF. The CDR3 coding sequence is TGTGCCAGCAGCGTAGGAATCAGGGGGAATGGGGCCAACGTCCTGACTTTC. The rearrangement joins TRBV9 to TRBJ2-6, with 7 bases matching TRBD1. The CDR3 has 17 residues. V lost 0 bases, J lost 3 bases, and 6 bases stayed unmatched. The germline CDR1 and CDR2 sequences are SGDLS and YYNGEE.

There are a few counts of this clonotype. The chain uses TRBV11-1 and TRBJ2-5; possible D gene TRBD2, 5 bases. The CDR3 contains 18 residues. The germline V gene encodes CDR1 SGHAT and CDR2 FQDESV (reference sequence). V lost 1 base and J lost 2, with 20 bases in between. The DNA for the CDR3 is TGTGCCAGCAGCTTAGGATTCAGCGGAGCTTCGATACAAGAGACCCAGTACTTC. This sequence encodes CASSLGFSGASIQETQYF. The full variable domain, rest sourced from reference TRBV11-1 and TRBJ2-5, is EAEVAQSPRYKITEKSQAVAFWCDPISGHATLYWYRQILGQGPELLVQFQDESVVDDSQLPKDRFSAERLKGVDSTLKIQPAELGDSAMYLCASSLGFSGASIQETQYFGPGTRLLVL.

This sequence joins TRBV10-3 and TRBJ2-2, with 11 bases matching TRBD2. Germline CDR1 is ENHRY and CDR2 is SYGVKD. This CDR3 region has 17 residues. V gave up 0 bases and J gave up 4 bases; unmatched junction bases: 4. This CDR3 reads CAISESTLAGVTGELFF. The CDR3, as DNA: TGTGCCATCAGTGAGTCGACACTAGCGGGAGTCACCGGGGAGCTGTTTTTT.

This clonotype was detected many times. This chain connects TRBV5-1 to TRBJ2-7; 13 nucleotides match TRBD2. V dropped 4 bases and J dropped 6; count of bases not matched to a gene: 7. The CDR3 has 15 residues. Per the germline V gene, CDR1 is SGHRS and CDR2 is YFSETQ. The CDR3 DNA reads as TGCGCCAGCAGCGATCGGACTAGCGGGAGTTCCGAGCAGTACTTC. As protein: CASSDRTSGSSEQYF.

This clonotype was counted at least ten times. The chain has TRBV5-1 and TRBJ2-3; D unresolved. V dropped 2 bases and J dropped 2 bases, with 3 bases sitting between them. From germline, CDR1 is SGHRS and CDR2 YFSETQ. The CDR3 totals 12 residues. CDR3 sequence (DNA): TGCGCCAGCAGCTTACACACAGATACGCAGTATTTT. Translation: CASSLHTDTQYF.

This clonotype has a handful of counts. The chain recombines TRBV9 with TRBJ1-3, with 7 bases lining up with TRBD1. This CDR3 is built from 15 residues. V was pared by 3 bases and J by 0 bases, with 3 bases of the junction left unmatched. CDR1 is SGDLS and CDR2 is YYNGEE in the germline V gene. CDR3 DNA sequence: TGTGCCAGCAGCGCGTCAGGGGGCTCTGGAAACACCATATATTTT. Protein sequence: CASSASGGSGNTIYF.

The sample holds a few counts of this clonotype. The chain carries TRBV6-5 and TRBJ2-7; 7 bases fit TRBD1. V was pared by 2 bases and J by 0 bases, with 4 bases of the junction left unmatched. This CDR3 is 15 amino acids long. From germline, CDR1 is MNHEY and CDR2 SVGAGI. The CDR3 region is CASSYRDRSSYEQYF. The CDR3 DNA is TGTGCCAGCAGTTACCGGGACAGAAGCTCCTACGAGCAGTACTTC.

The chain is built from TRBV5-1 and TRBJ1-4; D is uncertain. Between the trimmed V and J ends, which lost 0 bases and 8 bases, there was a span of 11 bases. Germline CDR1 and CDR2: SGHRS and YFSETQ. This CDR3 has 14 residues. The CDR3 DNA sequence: TGCGCCAGCAGCTTGGAGTCTATGGGGGAAAAACTGTTTTTT. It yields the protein CASSLESMGEKLFF. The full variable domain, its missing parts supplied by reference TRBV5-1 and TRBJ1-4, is KAGVTQTPRYLIKTRGQQVTLSCSPISGHRSVSWYQQTPGQGLQFLFEYFSETQRNKGNFPGRFSGRQFSNSRSEMNVSTLELGDSALYLCASSLESMGEKLFFGSGTQLSVL.

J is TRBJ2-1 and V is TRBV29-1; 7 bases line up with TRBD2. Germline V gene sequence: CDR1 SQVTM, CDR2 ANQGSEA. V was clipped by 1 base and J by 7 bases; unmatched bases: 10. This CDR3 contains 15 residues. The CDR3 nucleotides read TGCAGCGTTGAAGCCCGGACTAGGGAACTGAATGAGCAGTTCTTC. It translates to CSVEARTRELNEQFF.